Reported below is one T cell receptor (beta chain). The data were taken from a study of blood T cell repertoires in COVID-19. The table came from immunoSEQ multiplex PCR; TCRdb's copy has only in-frame clones and leaves some out. The data show some 60,000 clones, around 88% seen once. V gave up 7 bases and J gave up 5 bases, with 18 bases separating them. Per the germline V gene, CDR1 is SGHNT and CDR2 is YYREEE (reference sequence). This CDR3 comprises 15 residues. Sequencing input: peripheral blood. This chain connects TRBV5-4 to TRBJ2-2, with a weak D call TRBD2 (6 bases). The TCR comes from a man in his 60s with acute or convalescent COVID-19. This CDR3 is CASGDRGAGTGELFF. The CDR3 bases are TGTGCCAGCGGTGATCGGGGCGCGGGAACCGGGGAGCTGTTTTTT.